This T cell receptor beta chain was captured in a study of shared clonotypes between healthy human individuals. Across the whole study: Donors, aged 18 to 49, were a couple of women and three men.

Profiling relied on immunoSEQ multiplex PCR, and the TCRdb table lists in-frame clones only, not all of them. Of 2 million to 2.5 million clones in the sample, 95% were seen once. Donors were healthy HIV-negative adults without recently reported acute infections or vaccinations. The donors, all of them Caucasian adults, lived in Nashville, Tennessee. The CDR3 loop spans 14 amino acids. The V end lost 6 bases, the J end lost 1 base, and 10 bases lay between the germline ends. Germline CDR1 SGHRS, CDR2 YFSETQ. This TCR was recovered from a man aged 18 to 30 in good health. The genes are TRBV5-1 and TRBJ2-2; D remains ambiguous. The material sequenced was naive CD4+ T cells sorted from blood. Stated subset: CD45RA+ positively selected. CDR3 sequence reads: CASKLGWNTGELFF. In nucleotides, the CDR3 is TGCGCCAGCAAGCTAGGGTGGAACACCGGGGAGCTGTTTTTT.